This T cell receptor beta chain was identified in a study of T cell responses to AZD1222 COVID-19 vaccine. Repertoires were generated with immunoSEQ multiplex PCR, while TCRdb's copy carries only in-frame clones and drops some. The sample yields around 99,000 clones, nearly 90% seen once. The CDR3 runs 13 residues. CDR1 and CDR2 from the germline V gene are SGDLS and YYNGEE. V dropped 4 bases and J dropped 7 bases, with 12 bases sitting between them. J is TRBJ1-5 and V is TRBV9; D remains unclear. This sample comprised peripheral blood, obtained on day 0 of MenACWY control vaccination. The clonotype originates from an adult in good health. The CDR3 DNA follows: TGTGCCAGCAGCCCAGAGGGAGCCCAGCCCCAGCATTTT. The encoded protein is CASSPEGAQPQHF.